This is a list of T cell receptor beta chains from one sample in a study of T cells after somatic rescue of genetic block. The method was immunoSEQ multiplex PCR; TCRdb's version includes in-frame clones alone and lacks a portion of them. The repertoire consists of 70,000 to 95,000 clones, with over 80% occurring once and the leading ten covering 1.6%. The specimen was peripheral blood mononuclear cells (PBMCs). These receptors all come from a woman between 18 and 30 years old. Each CDR3 is given with its conserved first and last residue. A D gene is named only where the DNA matches it firmly. Some rows mark clone size as missing; the rest say once, few, many or name a class of expanded clone.

>TRBV6-1|TRBJ2-3|once|.
CASADVPGDTQYF
TGTGCCAGTGCGGATGTTCCCGGAGATACGCAGTATTTT
>TRBV5-1|TRBJ2-7|.|.
CASSAEGEQYF
TGCGCCAGCAGCGCCGAGGGGGAGCAGTACTTC
>TRBV28|TRBJ2-7|.|.
CASSYSHTGISSYEQYF
TGTGCCAGCAGTTACTCCCACACAGGGATTAGCTCCTACGAGCAGTACTTC
>TRBV5-4|TRBJ2-2|.|.
CASSSGFGTGELFF
TGTGCCAGCAGCTCAGGGTTTGGCACCGGGGAGCTGTTTTTT
>TRBV2|TRBJ2-7|.|.
CASSEIYRGEQYF
TGTGCCAGCAGTGAAATTTATCGGGGCGAGCAGTACTTC
>TRBV5-1|TRBJ2-1|.|TRBD2
CASSLVAGGYNEQFF
TGCGCCAGCAGCTTGGTAGCGGGAGGGTACAATGAGCAGTTCTTC
>TRBV27|TRBJ2-5|.|.
CASSARRGGETQYF
TGTGCCAGCAGTGCCCGACGAGGTGGGGAGACCCAGTACTTC
>TRBV19|TRBJ2-7|.|TRBD1
CASRRQGDANEQYF
TGTGCCAGTAGGCGACAGGGGGACGCTAACGAGCAGTACTTC
>TRBV28|TRBJ1-1|.|.
CASSSPRDGENTEAFF
TGTGCCAGCAGTTCACCTCGGGACGGAGAGAACACTGAAGCTTTCTTT
>TRBV9|TRBJ2-1|.|.
CASSPHGTLHGDEQFF
TGTGCCAGCAGCCCCCACGGGACGCTCCATGGGGATGAGCAGTTCTTC
>TRBV9|TRBJ2-1|.|.
CASSVPAGLVF
TGTGCCAGCAGCGTACCAGCCGGACTCGTCTTC
>TRBV4-3|TRBJ2-4|.|.
CASSQAWGGRNIQYF
TGCGCCAGCAGCCAAGCCTGGGGGGGCCGGAACATTCAGTACTTC
>TRBV7-2|TRBJ1-5|.|.
CASSLGGRQPQHF
TGTGCCAGCAGCTTAGGGGGGAGGCAGCCCCAGCATTTT
>TRBV29-1|TRBJ2-1|.|.
CSVLGEVYNEQFF
TGCAGCGTTCTCGGGGAGGTCTACAATGAGCAGTTCTTC
>TRBV5-1|TRBJ2-5|once|.
CASSNQGETQYF
TGCGCCAGCAGCAACCAGGGTGAGACCCAGTACTTC
>TRBV7-8|TRBJ1-5|.|TRBD1
CASSLRGLDRGEKGNQPQHF
TGTGCCAGCAGCTTAAGAGGGCTGGACAGGGGTGAAAAGGGCAATCAGCCCCAGCATTTT
>TRBV6-7|TRBJ2-4|.|.
CANPCSPRDQAKNIQYF
TGTGCCAACCCGTGTTCCCCCAGGGACCAAGCCAAAAACATTCAGTACTTC
>TRBV5-8|TRBJ1-5|.|.
CASSLGTYSNQPQHF
TGTGCCAGCAGCCTCGGGACCTATAGCAATCAGCCCCAGCATTTT
>TRBV28|TRBJ2-1|.|TRBD2
CASSLGGGSYNEQFF
TGTGCCAGCAGTTTGGGCGGGGGGTCCTACAATGAGCAGTTCTTC
>TRBV7-9|TRBJ2-5|.|.
CASSPREGEETQYF
TGTGCCAGCAGCCCCAGGGAGGGGGAAGAGACCCAGTACTTC
>TRBV28|TRBJ2-3|.|.
CASSPQILDRTPDTDTQYF
TGTGCCAGCAGTCCCCAAATCTTAGACAGGACCCCTGACACAGATACGCAGTATTTT
>TRBV5-1|TRBJ1-5|.|.
CASSLAPGKSNQPQHF
TGCGCCAGCAGCTTGGCCCCAGGGAAGAGCAATCAGCCCCAGCATTTT
>TRBV7-6|TRBJ1-1|few|.
CASSGSGNTEAFF
TGTGCCAGCAGCGGCTCAGGGAACACTGAAGCTTTCTTT
>TRBV7-7|TRBJ2-2|.|.
CASSLRDSHTGELFF
TGTGCTAGCAGCTTGAGGGACTCGCACACCGGGGAGCTGTTTTTT
>TRBV27|TRBJ2-7|.|TRBD1
CASSTGDEQYF
TGTGCCAGCAGTACAGGGGACGAGCAGTACTTC
>TRBV19|TRBJ1-2|.|.
CASSIPRDKALDGYTF
TGTGCCAGTAGTATTCCCCGGGACAAGGCTTTGGATGGCTACACCTTC
>TRBV28|TRBJ2-7|.|TRBD2
CASTSGTFYEQYF
TGTGCCAGTACTAGCGGGACCTTCTACGAGCAGTACTTC
>TRBV30|TRBJ2-5|.|.
CAWSRNQETQYF
TGTGCCTGGAGTCGAAACCAAGAGACCCAGTACTTC
>TRBV4-2|TRBJ2-2|.|TRBD2
CASSQALAGGTGELFF
TGTGCCAGCAGCCAAGCACTAGCGGGAGGCACCGGGGAGCTGTTTTTT
>TRBV7-9|TRBJ1-2|.|.
CASSSPSAAERHTF
TGTGCCAGCAGCTCCCCGTCGGCGGCCGAGCGTCACACCTTC
>TRBV15|TRBJ2-3|.|.
CATSRSYTDTQYF
TGTGCCACCAGCAGGTCCTACACAGATACGCAGTATTTT
>TRBV28|TRBJ1-5|.|.
CASGRDTRPYSNQPQHF
TGTGCCAGCGGGAGGGACACCCGACCTTATAGCAATCAGCCCCAGCATTTT
>TRBV6-6|TRBJ2-1|.|TRBD2
CASNGLAGGLYNEQFF
TGTGCCAGCAACGGACTAGCGGGAGGCCTTTACAATGAGCAGTTCTTC
>TRBV20-1|TRBJ2-1|.|.
CSVRLPNEQFF
TGCAGTGTCAGACTCCCCAATGAGCAGTTCTTC
>TRBV6-5|TRBJ2-7|.|.
CASSPGSPYEQYF
TGTGCCAGCAGCCCCGGGTCCCCCTACGAGCAGTACTTC
>TRBV15|TRBJ2-4|.|.
CATSRGPTGNIQYF
TGTGCCACCAGCAGAGGGCCAACCGGAAACATTCAGTACTTC
>TRBV23-1|TRBJ1-1|.|.
CASSLMGGRGTPSHTEAFF
TGCGCCAGCAGTCTAATGGGGGGTCGGGGGACCCCGAGTCACACTGAAGCTTTCTTT
>TRBV9|TRBJ2-7|.|.
CASSVGVGYEQYF
TGTGCCAGCAGCGTAGGGGTTGGATACGAGCAGTACTTC
>TRBV4-3|TRBJ2-5|.|.
CASSLPRNQETQYF
TGCGCCAGCAGCCTCCCTCGGAACCAAGAGACCCAGTACTTC
>TRBV5-5|TRBJ1-1|once|TRBD1
CASSATGETEAFF
TGTGCCAGCAGCGCCACAGGGGAGACTGAAGCTTTCTTT
>TRBV7-9|TRBJ2-1|.|.
CASSLTGNEQFF
TGTGCCAGCAGCCTAACCGGCAATGAGCAGTTCTTC